This T cell receptor (beta chain) stems from a study of blood T cell repertoires in COVID-19. Study information: The United States, Italy and Spain provided the acute and convalescent COVID-19 samples. The analysed material was cDNA or gDNA that came from T cells, B-cell-depleted T cells, or PBMCs.

This CDR3 has 15 residues. In germline, CDR1 is KGHSH, CDR2 LQKENI. V lost 2 bases and J 1 base, leaving 10 bases between the germline ends. As originally analysed: Scientists estimated how many nucleated cells there were by amplifying reference gene primers. Libraries were prepared by immunoSEQ multiplex PCR; TCRdb keeps only in-frame clonotypes and omits some of them. D and trimming were read from the DNA, whereas the V and J calls and clone size are those reported in that table. The data contain around 150,000 clones, just under 85% of them singletons. The clonotype was recovered from a woman of 80 years or more with acute or convalescent COVID-19. The chain employs TRBV18 and TRBJ2-3; D is possibly TRBD1 (6 bases). The specimen sequenced was peripheral blood. The CDR3 protein is CASSPGQLGTDTQYF. DNA of the CDR3: TGTGCCAGCTCACCAGGACAGCTTGGCACAGATACGCAGTATTTT.